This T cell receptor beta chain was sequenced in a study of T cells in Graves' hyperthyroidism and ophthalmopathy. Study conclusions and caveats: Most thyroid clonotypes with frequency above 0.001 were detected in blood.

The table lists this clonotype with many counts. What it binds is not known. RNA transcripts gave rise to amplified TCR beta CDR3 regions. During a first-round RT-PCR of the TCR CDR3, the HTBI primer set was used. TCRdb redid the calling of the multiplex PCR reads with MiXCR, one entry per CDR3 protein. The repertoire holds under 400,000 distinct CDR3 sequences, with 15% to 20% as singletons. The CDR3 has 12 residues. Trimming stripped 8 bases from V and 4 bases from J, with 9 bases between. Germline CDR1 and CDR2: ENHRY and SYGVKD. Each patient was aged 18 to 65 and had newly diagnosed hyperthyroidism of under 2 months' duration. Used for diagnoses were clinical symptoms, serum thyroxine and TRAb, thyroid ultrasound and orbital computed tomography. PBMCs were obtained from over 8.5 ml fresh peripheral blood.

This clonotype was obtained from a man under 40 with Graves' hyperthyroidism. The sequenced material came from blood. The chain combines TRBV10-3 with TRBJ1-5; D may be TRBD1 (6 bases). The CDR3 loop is CAISQGNQPQHF. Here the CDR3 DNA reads TGTGCCATCTCCCAGGGGAATCAGCCCCAGCATTTT.